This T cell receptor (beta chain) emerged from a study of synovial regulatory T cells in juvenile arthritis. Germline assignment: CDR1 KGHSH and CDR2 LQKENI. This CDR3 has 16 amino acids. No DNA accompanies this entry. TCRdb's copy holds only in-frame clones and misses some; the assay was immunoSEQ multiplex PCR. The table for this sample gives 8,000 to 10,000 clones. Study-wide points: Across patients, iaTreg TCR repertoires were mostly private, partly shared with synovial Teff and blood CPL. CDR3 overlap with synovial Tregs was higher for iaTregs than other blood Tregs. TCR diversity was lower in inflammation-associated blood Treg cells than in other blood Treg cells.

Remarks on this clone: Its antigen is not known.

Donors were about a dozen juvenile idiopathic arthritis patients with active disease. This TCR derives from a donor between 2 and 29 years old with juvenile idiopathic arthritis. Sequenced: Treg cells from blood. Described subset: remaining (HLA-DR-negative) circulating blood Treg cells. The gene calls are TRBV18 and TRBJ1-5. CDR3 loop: CASSPPLRGGSQPQHF.